Sequencing of this T cell receptor beta chain was carried out in a study of cytomegalovirus exposure and HLA in healthy donors. In the study overall: Early release data held around 80 million unique TCRs from HLA-typed donors.

Trimming took 4 bases from V and 6 from J; bases not matched to a gene: 16. Germline V gives CDR1 SGHDT, CDR2 YYEEEE. The CDR3 sequence is 17 residues long. As for this clone: Its specificity is unknown.

Donors likely had unrecorded immune exposures despite being nominally healthy when sampled. Primers for the PCR totalled 60 Vbeta and 13 Jbeta. Only in-frame clones appear in the TCRdb table, and some are missing; sequencing was by immunoSEQ multiplex PCR. In the table there are tens of thousands of clones, roughly four fifths of which are singletons. Study-wide results and limits: Sequences of the TCR beta chain were said to predict the HLA-A and HLA-B alleles of most subjects accurately.

The chain combines TRBV5-6 with TRBJ1-5, with TRBD1 identical over 7 bases. The receptor was derived from a man younger than 35 in good health and CMV-seronegative. The sequenced material came from PBMCs. CDR3 nucleotide sequence: TGTGCCAGCAGCGACGGTTGGTGGACAGGACCTCCTCAGCCCCAGCATTTT. Protein product: CASSDGWWTGPPQPQHF.